These T cell receptor beta chains were read from a single sample in a study of technical replicates of blood from a few donors. Libraries were prepared by immunoSEQ multiplex PCR; TCRdb keeps only in-frame clonotypes and omits some of them. The sample records tens of thousands of clones, roughly 98% being singletons. The specimen was T cells isolated from PBMCs. Every receptor here comes from a human donor in good health. Both conserved end residues are part of each CDR3. Each record gives: D gene, V gene, clone size, J gene, CDR3 protein, CDR3 DNA. The D gene is left open where the match is weak. Size is omitted from some rows. Given values are once, few, many or a class for expanded clones.

D: NA; V: TRBV11-2; size: NA; J: TRBJ2-3; CDR3: CASRVRPAGTDTQYF; DNA: TGTGCCAGTCGAGTGAGACCGGCAGGGACAGATACGCAGTATTTT
D: TRBD1; V: TRBV29-1; size: NA; J: TRBJ2-3; CDR3: CSVETGTGYTDTQYF; DNA: TGCAGCGTTGAGACCGGGACAGGATACACAGATACGCAGTATTTT
D: NA; V: TRBV11-3; size: NA; J: TRBJ2-5; CDR3: CASSLGSLGGETQYF; DNA: TGTGCCAGCAGCTTAGGCTCGTTGGGGGGAGAGACCCAGTACTTC
D: TRBD2; V: TRBV6-5; size: NA; J: TRBJ2-3; CDR3: CASSSSGATDTQYF; DNA: TGTGCCAGCAGTTCTAGCGGGGCCACAGATACGCAGTATTTT
D: NA; V: TRBV5-1; size: NA; J: TRBJ1-1; CDR3: CASSLAGHPNTEAFF; DNA: TGCGCCAGCAGCTTAGCGGGACACCCGAACACTGAAGCTTTCTTT
D: TRBD2; V: TRBV4-1; size: NA; J: TRBJ2-7; CDR3: CASSLYGTSGTYEQYF; DNA: TGCGCCAGCAGCCTATACGGGACTAGCGGTACTTACGAGCAGTACTTC
D: TRBD2; V: TRBV6-5; size: NA; J: TRBJ2-3; CDR3: CASSLASGQAADTQYF; DNA: TGTGCCAGCAGTTTAGCTAGCGGGCAAGCCGCGGATACGCAGTATTTT
D: NA; V: TRBV7-3; size: once; J: TRBJ2-2; CDR3: CASSEQGGGELFF; DNA: TGTGCCAGCAGCGAACAGGGTGGCGGGGAGCTGTTTTTT
D: TRBD1; V: TRBV7-6; size: NA; J: TRBJ1-1; CDR3: CASSKGQMNTEAFF; DNA: TGTGCCAGCAGCAAGGGACAGATGAACACTGAAGCTTTCTTT
D: NA; V: TRBV1; size: NA; J: TRBJ2-1; CDR3: CTSSQEGTSGMSSYNEQFF; DNA: TGCACCAGCAGCCAAGAAGGGACTAGCGGGATGAGCTCCTACAATGAGCAGTTCTTC
D: TRBD1; V: TRBV27; size: NA; J: TRBJ2-3; CDR3: CASTGGGTDTQYF; DNA: TGTGCCAGCACAGGGGGCGGCACAGATACGCAGTATTTT
D: TRBD1; V: TRBV5-1; size: NA; J: TRBJ1-1; CDR3: CASSREGAPNTEAFF; DNA: TGCGCCAGCAGCCGGGAGGGGGCCCCGAACACTGAAGCTTTCTTT
D: NA; V: TRBV5-1; size: NA; J: TRBJ1-2; CDR3: CASRRGEGSAYGYTF; DNA: TGCGCCAGCAGAAGGGGGGAGGGTAGCGCCTATGGCTACACCTTC
D: NA; V: TRBV18; size: NA; J: TRBJ1-1; CDR3: CASSPPGAGLNTEAFF; DNA: TGTGCCAGCTCACCACCGGGGGCAGGCCTGAACACTGAAGCTTTCTTT
D: NA; V: TRBV2; size: NA; J: TRBJ1-5; CDR3: CASSEGGRGQPQHF; DNA: TGTGCCAGCAGTGAAGGGGGGAGGGGGCAGCCCCAGCATTTT
D: TRBD1; V: TRBV27; size: NA; J: TRBJ1-1; CDR3: CASSSDAVTGYTEAFF; DNA: TGTGCCAGCAGTTCCGACGCCGTGACAGGGTACACTGAAGCTTTCTTT
D: TRBD2; V: TRBV19; size: NA; J: TRBJ2-5; CDR3: CASSRLAGTQLQETQYF; DNA: TGTGCCAGTAGTAGGCTAGCGGGGACCCAACTGCAAGAGACCCAGTACTTC
D: TRBD2; V: TRBV6-6; size: NA; J: TRBJ2-7; CDR3: CASSLFGGGYEQYF; DNA: TGTGCCAGCAGTTTGTTTGGGGGGGGCTACGAGCAGTACTTC
D: NA; V: TRBV7-8; size: NA; J: TRBJ1-1; CDR3: CASRRMRGPSSTEAFF; DNA: TGTGCCAGCAGACGAATGCGGGGGCCGAGCTCCACTGAAGCTTTCTTT
D: TRBD1; V: TRBV4-1; size: once; J: TRBJ1-2; CDR3: CASSQVEGQGYGYTF; DNA: TGCGCCAGCAGCCAAGTCGAGGGACAGGGGTATGGCTACACCTTC
D: TRBD2; V: TRBV4-1; size: NA; J: TRBJ2-3; CDR3: CASSSRTSGSTDTQYF; DNA: TGCGCCAGCAGCTCACGGACTAGCGGGAGCACAGATACGCAGTATTTT
D: NA; V: TRBV6-1; size: NA; J: TRBJ2-5; CDR3: CASSGENRETQYF; DNA: TGTGCCAGCAGTGGGGAGAATAGGGAGACCCAGTACTTC
D: NA; V: TRBV7-9; size: NA; J: TRBJ2-7; CDR3: CASSLTGSGYEQYF; DNA: TGTGCCAGCAGCTTAACCGGTTCTGGCTACGAGCAGTACTTC
D: NA; V: TRBV28; size: NA; J: TRBJ1-3; CDR3: CASRLRNTIYF; DNA: TGTGCCAGCCGTCTACGAAACACCATATATTTT
D: NA; V: TRBV7-9; size: NA; J: TRBJ1-4; CDR3: CASSRDKWDEKLFF; DNA: TGTGCCAGCAGTCGGGACAAATGGGATGAAAAACTGTTTTTT
D: NA; V: TRBV6-4; size: NA; J: TRBJ2-1; CDR3: CASSDVGAGLEQFF; DNA: TGTGCCAGCAGTGACGTTGGGGCAGGCCTAGAGCAGTTCTTC